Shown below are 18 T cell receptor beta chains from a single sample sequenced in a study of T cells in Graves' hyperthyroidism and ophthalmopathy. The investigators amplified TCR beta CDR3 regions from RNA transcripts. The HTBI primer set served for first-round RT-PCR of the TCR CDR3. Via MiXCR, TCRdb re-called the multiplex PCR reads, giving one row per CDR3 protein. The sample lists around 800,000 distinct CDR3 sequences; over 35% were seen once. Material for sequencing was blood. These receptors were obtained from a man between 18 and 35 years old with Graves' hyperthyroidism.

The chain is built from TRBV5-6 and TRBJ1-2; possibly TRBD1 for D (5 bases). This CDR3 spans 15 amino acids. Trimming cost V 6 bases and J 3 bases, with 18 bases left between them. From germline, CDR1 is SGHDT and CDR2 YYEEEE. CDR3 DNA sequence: TGTGCCAGCAACACACCTGGCAGGGTATACTATGGCTACACCTTC. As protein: CASNTPGRVYYGYTF.

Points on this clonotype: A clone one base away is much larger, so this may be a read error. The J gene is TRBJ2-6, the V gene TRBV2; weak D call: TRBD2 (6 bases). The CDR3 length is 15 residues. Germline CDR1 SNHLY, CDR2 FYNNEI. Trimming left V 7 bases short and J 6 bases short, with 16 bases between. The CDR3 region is CASMLLAAVANVLTF. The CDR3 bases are TGTGCCAGCATGCTACTAGCTGCTGTGGCCAACGTCCTGACTTTC.

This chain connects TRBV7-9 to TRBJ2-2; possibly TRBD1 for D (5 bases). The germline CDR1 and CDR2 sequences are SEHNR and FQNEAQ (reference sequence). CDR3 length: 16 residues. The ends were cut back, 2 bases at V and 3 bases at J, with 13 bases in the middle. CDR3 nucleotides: TGTGCCAGCAGCTTAATCCGGGCAGGGTACACCGGGGAGCTGTTTTTT. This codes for CASSLIRAGYTGELFF.

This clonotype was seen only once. CDR3 in amino acids: CASSYGAQGAEAFF. CDR3 in DNA: TGTGCCAGCAGTTACGGGGCCCAGGGGGCTGAAGCTTTCTTT. The V call is TRBV2, the J call TRBJ1-1; 7 nucleotides line up with TRBD1. The CDR3 covers 14 residues. Germline V gene lookup returns CDR1 SNHLY and CDR2 FYNNEI. V lost 5 bases, J lost 6 bases, and 9 bases stayed unmatched.

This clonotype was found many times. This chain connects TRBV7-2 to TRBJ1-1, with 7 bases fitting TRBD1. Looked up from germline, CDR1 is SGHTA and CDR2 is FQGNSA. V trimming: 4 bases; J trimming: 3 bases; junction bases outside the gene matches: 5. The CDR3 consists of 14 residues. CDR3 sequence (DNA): TGTGCCAGCAGCTCAGACAGGGTATACACTGAAGCTTTCTTT. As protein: CASSSDRVYTEAFF.

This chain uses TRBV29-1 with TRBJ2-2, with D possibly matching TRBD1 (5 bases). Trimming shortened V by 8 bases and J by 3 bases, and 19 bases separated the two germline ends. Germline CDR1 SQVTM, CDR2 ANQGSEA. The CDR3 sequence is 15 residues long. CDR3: CSLGAPQYYTGELFF. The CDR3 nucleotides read TGCAGCTTAGGGGCACCCCAATACTACACCGGGGAGCTGTTTTTT.

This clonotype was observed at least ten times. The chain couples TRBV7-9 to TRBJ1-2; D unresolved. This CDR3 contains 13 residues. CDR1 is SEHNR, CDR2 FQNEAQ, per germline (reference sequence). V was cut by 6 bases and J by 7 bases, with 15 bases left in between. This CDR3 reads CASRTRAESGYTF. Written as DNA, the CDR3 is TGTGCCAGCAGAACAAGGGCGGAGAGTGGCTACACCTTC.

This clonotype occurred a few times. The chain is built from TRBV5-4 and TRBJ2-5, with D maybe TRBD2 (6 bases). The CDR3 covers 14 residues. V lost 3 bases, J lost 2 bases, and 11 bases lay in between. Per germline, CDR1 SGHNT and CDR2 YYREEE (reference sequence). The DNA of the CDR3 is TGTGCCAGCAGCTCTGGGGCGGGGCAAGAGACCCAGTACTTC. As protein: CASSSGAGQETQYF.

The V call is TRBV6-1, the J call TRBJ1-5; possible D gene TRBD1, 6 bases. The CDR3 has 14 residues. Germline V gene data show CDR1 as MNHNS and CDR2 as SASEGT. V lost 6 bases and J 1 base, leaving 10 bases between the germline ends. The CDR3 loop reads CASRTRGSNQPQHF. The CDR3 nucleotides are TGTGCCAGCAGGACCAGGGGCAGCAATCAGCCCCAGCATTTT.

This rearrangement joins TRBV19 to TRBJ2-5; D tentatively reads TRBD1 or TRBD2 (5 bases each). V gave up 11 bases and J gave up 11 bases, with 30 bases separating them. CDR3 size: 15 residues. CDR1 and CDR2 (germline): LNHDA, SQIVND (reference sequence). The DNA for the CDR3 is TGTGCCGTCTCCTCGAGGGGCAGTTCCTACAATGAGCAGTACTTC. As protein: CAVSSRGSSYNEQYF.

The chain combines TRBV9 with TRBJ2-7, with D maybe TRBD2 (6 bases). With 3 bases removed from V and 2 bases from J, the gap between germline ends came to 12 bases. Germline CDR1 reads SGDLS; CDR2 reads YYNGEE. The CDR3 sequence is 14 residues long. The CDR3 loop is CASSASETPYEQYF. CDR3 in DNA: TGTGCCAGCAGCGCTAGCGAAACCCCCTACGAGCAGTACTTC.

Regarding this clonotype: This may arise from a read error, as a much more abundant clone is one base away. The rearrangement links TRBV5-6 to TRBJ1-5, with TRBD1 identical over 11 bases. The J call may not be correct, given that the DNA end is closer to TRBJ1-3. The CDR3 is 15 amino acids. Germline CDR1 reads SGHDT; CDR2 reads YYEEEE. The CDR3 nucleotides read TGTGCCAGCAGGAGCGCCGGGACAGGGGGAAACGCCATATATTTT. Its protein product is CASRSAGTGGNAIYF.

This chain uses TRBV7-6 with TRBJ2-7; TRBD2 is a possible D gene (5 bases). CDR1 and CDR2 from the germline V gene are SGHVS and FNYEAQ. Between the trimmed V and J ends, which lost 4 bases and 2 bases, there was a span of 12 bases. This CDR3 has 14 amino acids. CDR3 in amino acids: CASSYKELAYEQYF. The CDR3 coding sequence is TGTGCCAGCAGCTACAAAGAACTAGCCTACGAGCAGTACTTC.

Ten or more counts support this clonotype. DNA of the CDR3: TGTGCCATCAGTGAGTCTGGAGGGTACGAGCAGTACTTC. Its protein product is CAISESGGYEQYF. This rearrangement joins TRBV10-3 to TRBJ2-7, with D possibly TRBD2 on 6 matching bases. V was trimmed by 0 bases and J by 4 bases, leaving 7 bases between them. The CDR3 runs to 13 residues. CDR1 is ENHRY and CDR2 is SYGVKD in the germline V gene.

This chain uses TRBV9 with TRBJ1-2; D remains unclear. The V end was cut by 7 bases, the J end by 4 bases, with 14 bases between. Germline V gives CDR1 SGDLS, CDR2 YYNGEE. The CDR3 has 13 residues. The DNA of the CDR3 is TGTGCCAGCTCACCGGTGGGAACCTATGGCTACACCTTC. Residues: CASSPVGTYGYTF.

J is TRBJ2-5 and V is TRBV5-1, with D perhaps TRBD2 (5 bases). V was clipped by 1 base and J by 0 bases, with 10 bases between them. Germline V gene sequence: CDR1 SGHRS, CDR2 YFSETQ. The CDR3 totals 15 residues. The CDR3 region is CASSLFGEHQETQYF. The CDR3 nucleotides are TGCGCCAGCAGCTTGTTCGGGGAGCACCAAGAGACCCAGTACTTC.

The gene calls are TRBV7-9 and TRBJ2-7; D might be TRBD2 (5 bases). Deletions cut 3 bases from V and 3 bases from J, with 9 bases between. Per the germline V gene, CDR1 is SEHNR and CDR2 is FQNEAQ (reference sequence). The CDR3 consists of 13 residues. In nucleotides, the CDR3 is TGTGCCAGCAGCTTTAGCGACTTCTACGAGCAGTACTTC. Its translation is CASSFSDFYEQYF.

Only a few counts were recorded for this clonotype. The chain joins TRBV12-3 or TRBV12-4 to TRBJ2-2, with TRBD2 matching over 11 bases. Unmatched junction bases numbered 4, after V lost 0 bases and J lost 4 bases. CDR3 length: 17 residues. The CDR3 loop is CASSLALAGVSTGELFF. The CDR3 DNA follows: TGTGCCAGCAGTTTAGCACTAGCGGGAGTATCCACCGGGGAGCTGTTTTTT.